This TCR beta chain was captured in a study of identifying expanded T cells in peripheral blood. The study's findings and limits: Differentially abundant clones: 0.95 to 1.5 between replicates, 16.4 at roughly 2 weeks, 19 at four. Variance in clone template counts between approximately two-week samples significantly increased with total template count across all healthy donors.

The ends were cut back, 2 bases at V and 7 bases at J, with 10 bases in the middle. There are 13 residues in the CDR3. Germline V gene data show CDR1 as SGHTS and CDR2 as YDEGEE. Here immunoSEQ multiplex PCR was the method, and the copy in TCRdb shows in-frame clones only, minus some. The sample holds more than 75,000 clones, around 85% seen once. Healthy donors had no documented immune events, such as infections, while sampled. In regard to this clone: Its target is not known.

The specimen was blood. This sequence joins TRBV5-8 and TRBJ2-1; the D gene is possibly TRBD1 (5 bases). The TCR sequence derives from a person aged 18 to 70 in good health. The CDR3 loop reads CASSLTGFNEQFF. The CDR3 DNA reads TGTGCCAGCAGCTTAACAGGTTTTAATGAGCAGTTCTTC. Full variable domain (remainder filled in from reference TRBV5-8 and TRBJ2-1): EAGVTQSPTHLIKTRGQQATLRCSPISGHTSVYWYQQALGLGLQFLLWYDEGEERNRGNFPPRFSGRQFPNYSSELNVNALELEDSALYLCASSLTGFNEQFFGPGTRLTVL.